One sample yielded the 13 T cell receptor beta chains listed below, sequenced in a study of T cell repertoires in cytomegalovirus infection. One entry per CDR3 protein results from TCRdb running MiXCR on the reads. Of roughly 180,000 distinct CDR3 sequences listed, roughly 17% are singletons. The sample consisted of CD8+ T cells from PBMCs. Receptors were obtained from a human donor in good health (CMV status not recorded). Some clones in this sample may be carry-over from other donors' samples.

This clonotype showed up just once. This sequence joins TRBV7-9 and TRBJ2-1, with TRBD1 matching 10 bases. Germline trimming cut 7 bases from V and 4 bases from J; bases unmatched to any gene: 4. Germline values: CDR1 SEHNR, CDR2 FQNEAQ (reference sequence). The CDR3 is made up of 14 amino acids. The CDR3 DNA reads TGTGCCAGCATGCGGACAGGGGGATACAATGAGCAGTTCTTC. Its protein product is CASMRTGGYNEQFF.

This clonotype was detected ten times or more. The rearrangement links TRBV20-1 to TRBJ2-7; 9 bases fit TRBD1. The CDR3 has 14 residues. J lost 7 bases, V lost 2 bases, and 9 bases had no gene match. Germline loops: CDR1 DFQATT, CDR2 SNEGSKA (reference sequence). CDR3: CSARPRDREAEQYF. DNA of the CDR3: TGCAGTGCTAGACCTAGGGACAGGGAAGCGGAGCAGTACTTC.

The CDR3 sequence is CAISESLEAFF. The DNA of the CDR3 is TGTGCCATCAGTGAGTCGCTTGAAGCTTTCTTT. The V gene is TRBV10-3, the J gene TRBJ1-1; D remains ambiguous. V lost 0 bases and J lost 7, with 3 bases in between. The CDR3 runs 11 residues. CDR1 is ENHRY, CDR2 SYGVKD, per germline.

The chain is built from TRBV12-3 or TRBV12-4 and TRBJ1-3; 7 nucleotides match TRBD1. Trimming at V came to 3 bases and at J to 2 bases, leaving 4 bases not matched to a gene. This CDR3 has 15 residues. This chain's CDR3 is CASSLDRRPGNTIYF. Written as DNA, the CDR3 is TGTGCCAGCAGTTTGGACAGGCGGCCTGGAAACACCATATATTTT.

The rearrangement links TRBV12-3 or TRBV12-4 to TRBJ1-2; D gene uncertain. The germline V and J ends were trimmed by 6 bases and 8 bases, with 16 bases remaining between them. CDR3 length equals 13 residues. CDR3 protein: CASRTMEPGGYTF. In DNA form, the CDR3 reads TGTGCCAGCAGAACCATGGAGCCGGGGGGCTACACCTTC.

This chain uses TRBV4-3 with TRBJ1-4; D is unclear. With 0 bases removed from V and 4 bases from J, the gap between germline ends came to 12 bases. CDR1 is LGHNA, CDR2 YSLEER, per germline. CDR3 length equals 16 residues. Written as DNA, the CDR3 is TGCGCCAGCAGCCAAGAGCCTCAAACAAATAATGAAAAACTGTTTTTT. Encoded protein: CASSQEPQTNNEKLFF.

V is TRBV12-3 or TRBV12-4 and J is TRBJ2-1; 9 bases are a match to TRBD1. The CDR3 has 15 amino acids. Trimming took 6 bases from V and 10 from J; bases not matched to a gene: 13. CDR3 region: CASRPTGGKDREQFF. As DNA, the CDR3 is TGTGCCAGCAGGCCCACAGGGGGCAAAGATCGGGAGCAGTTCTTC.

The chain recombines TRBV6-2 or TRBV6-3 with TRBJ2-7; possible D gene TRBD2, 6 bases. The germline V and J ends were trimmed by 10 bases and 7 bases, with 17 bases remaining between them. The CDR3 contains 12 residues. Germline V gene sequence: CDR1 MNHEY, CDR2 SVGEGT. The CDR3 loop is CATSIGGEEQYF. Here the CDR3 DNA reads TGTGCCACCTCAATAGGAGGGGAAGAGCAGTACTTC.

The J gene is TRBJ1-3, the V gene TRBV23-1; D gene ambiguous. TRBV23-1 is designated an ORF whose function remains uncertain. V was pared by 5 bases and J by 9 bases, with 14 bases between. The CDR3 is 13 residues long. CDR3 residues: CASSSDLGLTIYF. The CDR3 DNA sequence: TGCGCCAGCAGTTCGGATCTCGGCCTCACCATATATTTT.

The chain uses TRBV6-5 and TRBJ2-7; 8 bases are shared with TRBD2. Germline V gene lookup returns CDR1 MNHEY and CDR2 SVGAGI. The V and J ends lost 6 bases and 5 bases, in that order; junction bases with no gene match: 9. The CDR3 sequence is 14 residues long. The CDR3 loop reads CASSLGLEPNEQYF. The CDR3, as DNA: TGTGCCAGCAGCCTGGGACTAGAACCTAACGAGCAGTACTTC.

This clonotype has only a few counts. The chain employs TRBV7-6 and TRBJ1-2, with D possibly being TRBD1 (6 bases). Germline loops: CDR1 SGHVS, CDR2 FNYEAQ. The CDR3 loop spans 14 amino acids. V lost 3 bases to trimming and J lost 5 bases, with 13 bases between them. Here the CDR3 DNA reads TGTGCCAGCAGCTTGGGGGCCAGTTGGTATGGCTACACCTTC. Encoded protein: CASSLGASWYGYTF. Together with reference TRBV7-6 and TRBJ1-2, the CDR3 gives the full variable domain: GAGVSQSPRYKVTKRGQDVALRCDPISGHVSLYWYRQALGQGPEFLTYFNYEAQQDKSGLPNDRFSAERPEGSISTLTIQRTEQRDSAMYRCASSLGASWYGYTFGSGTRLTVV.

This clonotype showed up just a few times. The chain uses TRBV30 and TRBJ1-2, with 12 bases lining up with TRBD1. J lost 5 bases, V lost 3 bases, and 4 bases had no gene match. CDR1 and CDR2 from the germline V gene are GTSNPN and SVGIG (reference sequence). CDR3 length: 14 residues. This CDR3 reads CAWRGQGARYGYTF. The CDR3 coding sequence is TGTGCCTGGAGGGGACAGGGGGCCCGGTATGGCTACACCTTC.

The CDR3 protein is CASSNRGRSRNTEAFF. In DNA, the CDR3 is TGTGCCAGCAGTAACAGGGGGCGCAGTCGGAACACTGAAGCTTTCTTT. V is TRBV27 and J is TRBJ1-1, with 9 bases that match TRBD1. Per the germline V gene, CDR1 is MNHEY and CDR2 is SMNVEV (reference sequence). The CDR3 length is 16 residues. Trimming took 5 bases from V and 1 from J; bases not matched to a gene: 8.